This TCR beta chain was retrieved from a study of PD-1 blockade in classical Hodgkin lymphoma. Study context: A 3 mg/kg intravenous dose of nivolumab was received by patients every 2 weeks.

Study-wide results and caveats: Patients starting nivolumab less than 1 year after ASCT had lower diversity and were excluded from later analyses.

Repertoires were generated with immunoSEQ multiplex PCR, while TCRdb's copy carries only in-frame clones and drops some. Of around 6,000 clones listed, roughly half are singletons. On this clone itself: Its matching antigen is unknown.

Each of the patients experienced relapse following autologous stem cell transplantation, and their brentuximab vedotin exposure differed. By magnetic negative selection, CD8+ T cells were isolated from the thawed PBMCs. The CDR3 runs 14 residues. Trimming took 5 bases from V and 2 from J; bases not matched to a gene: 6. CDR1 and CDR2 from the germline V gene are SGHTA and FQGTGA. The chain is built from TRBV7-3 and TRBJ2-7; 7 nucleotides match TRBD1. Sequenced here: CD8+ T cells from blood, sampled at baseline. This receptor was identified in a human donor with classical Hodgkin lymphoma. The CDR3 reads CASSGRQGPYEQYF. The CDR3 DNA reads as TGTGCCAGCAGCGGCCGACAGGGACCCTACGAGCAGTACTTC.